The 23 T cell receptor beta chains below all came from one sample that was sequenced in a study of CXCR3-negative and CXCR3-positive naive CD8 T cells. Findings of the study overall: TRB CDR3s of CXCR3-positive naive cells were more hydrophobic than those of CXCR3-negative naive cells.

Antigen specificity for these receptors is unknown. The libraries of TRB cDNA were prepared using 5' RACE with UMI labels. TCRdb processed the 5' RACE reads again and assigns one entry to each CDR3 protein, with no DNA. This specimen shows some 54,000 distinct CDR3 sequences; the ten leading clones hold 0.5% to 0.55%. Sequenced: naive CXCR3+ CD8+ T cells from blood. Sample subset: CD45RO-CCR7+CD27+CD95- naive CD8+ T cells expressing CXCR3 (TNR3+). These receptors were obtained from a human donor in good health. Some clones in this sample may be carry-over from other donors' samples.

The V gene is TRBV7-8, the J gene TRBJ2-1; TCRdb indicates TRBD2, and absent DNA this call remains unverified. CDR1 SGHVS and CDR2 FQNEAQ come from the germline V gene. This CDR3 spans 17 amino acids. The CDR3 sequence is CASSLGTSGSSYNEQFF.

This chain links TRBV6-5 with TRBJ2-2; there is no DNA to check the TCRdb D call of TRBD1. This CDR3 is built from 14 residues. Germline V gene lookup returns CDR1 MNHEY and CDR2 SVGAGI. CDR3 protein: CASSSHGQIGELFF.

The chain recombines TRBV14 with TRBJ2-1; as DNA is missing, the TRBD2 call by TCRdb cannot be tested. Germline V gene lookup returns CDR1 SGHDN and CDR2 FVKESK. CDR3 size: 19 residues. The CDR3 spells CASSSPTLAGGSFWNEQFF.

This rearrangement joins TRBV24-1 to TRBJ2-1; the D gene TCRdb calls, TRBD1, cannot be checked with no DNA. The CDR3 runs 16 residues. Germline CDR1 is KGHDR and CDR2 is SFDVKD. CDR3: CATSDGPGQGIHEQFF.

The chain links TRBV12-3 or TRBV12-4 to TRBJ1-2. This CDR3 contains 14 residues. The chain's CDR3 is CASSLDREVYGYTF.

The chain combines TRBV7-9 with TRBJ1-2; TCRdb's D call, TRBD1, is unchecked because there is no DNA. Germline V CDR1 and CDR2: SEHNR, FQNEAQ (reference sequence). This CDR3 spans 17 amino acids. The CDR3: CGSSTPLPGQGLHGYTF. Based on the CDR3 plus reference TRBV7-9 and TRBJ1-2, the full variable domain is DTGVSQNPRHKITKRGQNVTFRCDPISEHNRLYWYRQTLGQGPEFLTYFQNEAQLEKSRLLSDRFSAERPKGSFSTLEIQRTEQGDSAMYLCGSSTPLPGQGLHGYTFGSGTRLTVV.

The gene calls are TRBV14 and TRBJ2-7; the TCRdb call, TRBD2, lacks DNA for checking. Germline CDR1 SGHDN, CDR2 FVKESK. The CDR3 totals 15 residues. CDR3: CAGSQERGPSYEQYF.

The rearrangement links TRBV5-5 to TRBJ1-2; TCRdb outputs TRBD1, but without DNA this stays unchecked. The length of the CDR3 is 17 residues. Germline V gene sequence: CDR1 SGHKS, CDR2 YYEKEE (reference sequence). CDR3: CASSLEVGQGVHYGYTF.

The rearrangement uses TRBV9 and TRBJ1-2; absent DNA, TCRdb's TRBD1 call cannot be checked. This CDR3 region has 12 residues. Germline CDR1 is SGDLS and CDR2 is YYNGEE. CDR3 region: CASSGQGNGYTF.

The chain couples TRBV29-1 to TRBJ1-3; TCRdb selects TRBD1, and the lack of DNA leaves this call unchecked. The CDR3 is 14 residues long. Per germline, CDR1 SQVTM and CDR2 ANQGSEA. CDR3 protein: CSVESRDPGNTIYF.

This chain links TRBV5-6 with TRBJ2-7. The CDR3 is 14 residues long. Per the germline V gene, CDR1 is SGHDT and CDR2 is YYEEEE. CDR3 region: CASSPEGGYYEQYF.

The genes are TRBV9 and TRBJ2-3; the D call of TRBD1 rests on TCRdb alone, since no DNA is present to check it. The CDR3 totals 17 residues. Looked up from germline, CDR1 is SGDLS and CDR2 is YYNGEE. Here the CDR3 reads CASSVPLTGGSTDTQYF.

V gene TRBV4-2 combines with J gene TRBJ2-7; the D call from TCRdb, TRBD2, cannot be confirmed without DNA. Germline assignment: CDR1 LGHNA and CDR2 YNFKEQ. This CDR3 region has 12 residues. CDR3 region: CASSQGEGSEYF.

The J gene is TRBJ2-5, the V gene TRBV7-6; TCRdb designates TRBD1, a call that cannot be tested without DNA. The CDR3 runs 15 residues. Germline V gene data show CDR1 as SGHVS and CDR2 as FNYEAQ. CDR3 sequence reads: CASSPYVQAPETQYF.

The chain recombines TRBV29-1 with TRBJ2-1; TCRdb proposes TRBD1, but this gene call is untestable without DNA. The germline V gene has CDR1 SQVTM and CDR2 ANQGSEA. This CDR3 has 17 amino acids. The CDR3 sequence: CSSTGTGLYGSYNEQFF.

The gene calls are TRBV4-3 and TRBJ2-7; the D call from TCRdb, TRBD1, cannot be confirmed without DNA. The germline V gene has CDR1 LGHNA and CDR2 YSLEER. The length of the CDR3 is 16 residues. The CDR3 sequence: CASSHQDRGFAYEQYF.

V usage is TRBV23-1 and J usage is TRBJ2-3; lacking DNA, the TRBD1 call made by TCRdb goes unchecked. TRBV23-1 qualifies as an ORF whose function is uncertain. CDR3 length: 18 amino acids. This chain's CDR3 is CASSQYPRAGGDPDTQYF.

V usage is TRBV5-6 and J usage is TRBJ2-7. CDR1 is SGHDT, CDR2 YYEEEE, per germline. The CDR3 consists of 11 residues. This chain's CDR3 is CASSDGYEQYF.

The V call is TRBV29-1, the J call TRBJ2-7. This CDR3 is 11 amino acids long. The germline CDR1 and CDR2 sequences are SQVTM and ANQGSEA. Here the CDR3 reads CSVGGSYEQYF.

This chain connects TRBV5-1 to TRBJ2-1; the TCRdb D gene call, TRBD2, has no DNA to confirm it. This CDR3 is 15 amino acids long. Germline V CDR1 and CDR2: SGHRS, YFSETQ. The CDR3 spells CASSLGREAYNEQFF.

The V call is TRBV29-1, the J call TRBJ1-3; TCRdb designates TRBD1, a call that cannot be tested without DNA. The CDR3 runs 13 residues. From germline, CDR1 is SQVTM and CDR2 ANQGSEA. The CDR3 protein is CSVWDLSGNTIYF.

The J gene is TRBJ2-2, the V gene TRBV10-3. This CDR3 comprises 15 residues. Per the germline V gene, CDR1 is ENHRY and CDR2 is SYGVKD. The chain's CDR3 is CAISESERDTGELFF.

The chain links TRBV2 to TRBJ2-7; TCRdb's D gene call, TRBD2, goes unchecked for lack of DNA. The germline V gene encodes CDR1 SNHLY and CDR2 FYNNEI. The CDR3 is 12 amino acids. The CDR3 region is CASSRGGNEQYF.